This T cell receptor beta chain was captured in a study of blood T cell repertoires in COVID-19. Overall study context: The study drew acute and convalescent COVID-19 samples from the United States, Italy and Spain. In each case, the material was cDNA or gDNA derived from T cells, B-cell-depleted T cells, or PBMCs.

The CDR3 length is 14 residues. CDR1 is SNHLY, CDR2 FYNNEI, per germline. J gave up 3 bases and V 11 bases, and 12 bases lay outside the gene matches. In the study's own analysis: Amplification with reference gene primers provided the estimates of nucleated cell counts. The method was immunoSEQ multiplex PCR; TCRdb's version includes in-frame clones alone and lacks a portion of them. Clonal size and the V and J genes are those of that table, whereas D and trimming came from the DNA. This table has about 61,000 clones, more than 75% appearing once. Material: peripheral blood. This receptor was obtained from a human donor in a cohort sampled during active COVID-19. The chain joins TRBV2 to TRBJ1-1; 7 bases line up with TRBD1. CDR3 sequence: CAGVSADRDTEAFF. As DNA, the CDR3 is TGTGCCGGGGTAAGCGCCGACAGGGACACTGAAGCTTTCTTT.